This T cell receptor (beta chain) was found in a study of technical replicates of blood from a handful of donors. Repertoires were generated with immunoSEQ multiplex PCR, while TCRdb's copy carries only in-frame clones and drops some. The table records about 80,000 clones, roughly 98% of them present only once. The clonotype comes from a human donor in good health. Material: T cells isolated from PBMCs.

The CDR3 coding sequence is TGTGCCAGCAGTGTCTGGACAGGGGGCCCACTCGAGCAGTACTTC. Translation: CASSVWTGGPLEQYF. V usage is TRBV6-4 and J usage is TRBJ2-7, with 11 bases identical to TRBD1. Per the germline V gene, CDR1 is MRHNA and CDR2 is SNTAGT. The CDR3 sequence is 15 residues long. Losses at the gene ends were 4 bases for V and 6 bases for J; bases not matched to a gene: 8.